What follows are 29 T cell receptor beta chains derived from one specimen sequenced in a study of blood T cell repertoires in COVID-19. The protocol was immunoSEQ multiplex PCR, while the TCRdb copy is restricted to in-frame clones and leaves out a portion. The sample yields some 50,000 clones, about 90% seen once. The sample taken for sequencing was peripheral blood. These receptors originate from a human donor in a cohort sampled during active COVID-19.

This clone was observed a handful of times. The V gene is TRBV7-9, the J gene TRBJ2-2; weak D call: TRBD2 (5 bases). Germline V gives CDR1 SEHNR, CDR2 FQNEAQ (reference sequence). Trimming removed 0 bases from V and 5 bases from J, with 16 bases in between. The CDR3 contains 17 residues. Here the CDR3 reads CASSLALLGATTGELFF. CDR3 sequence (DNA): TGTGCCAGCAGCTTAGCGCTTTTGGGAGCCACGACCGGGGAGCTGTTTTTT.

The chain joins TRBV4-3 to TRBJ2-3; the D is unclear. Germline V gene lookup returns CDR1 LGHNA and CDR2 YSLEER. The CDR3 runs to 14 residues. Trimming stripped 1 base from V and 0 bases from J, with 5 bases between. The CDR3 sequence is CASSQGLSTDTQYF. The CDR3 nucleotides are TGCGCCAGCAGCCAAGGTCTCAGCACAGATACGCAGTATTTT.

The chain is built from TRBV29-1 and TRBJ1-2; possible D gene TRBD1, 5 bases. V dropped 3 bases and J dropped 7 bases, with 15 bases sitting between them. The CDR3 runs to 13 residues. Per germline, CDR1 SQVTM and CDR2 ANQGSEA. Written as DNA, the CDR3 is TGCAGCGTTGAGGGGGGGGGTGGCCTTGGCTACACCTTC. Translated: CSVEGGGGLGYTF.

The chain combines TRBV4-2 with TRBJ2-2, with D unclear. This CDR3 comprises 19 residues. CDR1 LGHNA and CDR2 YNFKEQ come from the germline V gene. Trimming took 0 bases from V and 3 from J, leaving 20 bases between them. The CDR3 reads CASSQDSSRNFWDTGELFF. The CDR3 nucleotides read TGTGCCAGCAGCCAAGACTCAAGCAGGAATTTTTGGGACACCGGGGAGCTGTTTTTT.

The chain joins TRBV2 to TRBJ1-4; D gene uncertain. Looked up from germline, CDR1 is SNHLY and CDR2 is FYNNEI. The CDR3 is made up of 13 amino acids. V was pared by 4 bases and J by 5 bases, with 8 bases between. CDR3 sequence: CASSVRENEKLFF. Here the CDR3 DNA reads TGTGCCAGCAGTGTGAGGGAGAATGAAAAACTGTTTTTT. Based on the CDR3 plus reference TRBV2 and TRBJ1-4, the full variable domain is EPEVTQTPSHQVTQMGQEVILRCVPISNHLYFYWYRQILGQKVEFLVSFYNNEISEKSEIFDDQFSVERPDGSNFTLKIRSTKLEDSAMYFCASSVRENEKLFFGSGTQLSVL.

The CDR3: CASSFGDQGDPPNEQFF. Here the CDR3 DNA reads TGCGCCAGCAGCTTTGGCGACCAGGGGGACCCCCCCAATGAGCAGTTCTTC. The rearrangement links TRBV5-1 to TRBJ2-1; the match to TRBD1 covers 7 bases. The J segment lost 6 bases and the V segment lost 2 bases, leaving 14 bases of the junction unmatched. Germline-derived CDR1 and CDR2 are SGHRS and YFSETQ. The CDR3 sequence is 17 residues long.

The chain employs TRBV9 and TRBJ2-7; no clear D. CDR1 is SGDLS, CDR2 YYNGEE, per germline. The V gene lost 0 bases and the J gene lost 1 base, with 8 bases spanning the gap. The CDR3 loop spans 14 amino acids. CDR3 region: CASSVVPGSYEQYF. CDR3 in DNA: TGTGCCAGCAGCGTAGTTCCAGGATCCTACGAGCAGTACTTC.

The rearrangement joins TRBV3-1 (or the pseudogene TRBV3-2) to TRBJ2-7; TRBD2 aligns across 9 bases. Germline CDR1 reads LGHDT; CDR2 reads YNNKEL (reference sequence). V gave up 2 bases and J gave up 2 bases; unmatched junction bases: 4. There are 15 residues in the CDR3. The CDR3 DNA reads TGTGCCAGCAGCCAAACTAGCGGGTCTGCCTACGAGCAGTACTTC. Its translation: CASSQTSGSAYEQYF.

V and J are TRBV6-5 and TRBJ2-3; the D gene is possibly TRBD2 (7 bases). This CDR3 comprises 15 residues. V was clipped by 7 bases and J by 5 bases, with 19 bases between them. Germline V gene sequence: CDR1 MNHEY, CDR2 SVGAGI. CDR3 sequence: CASNRGSEGGDTQYF. The CDR3 DNA reads as TGTGCCAGCAATCGCGGGAGCGAAGGGGGAGATACGCAGTATTTT.

The chain uses TRBV7-9 and TRBJ1-1; D unclear. The V end lost 8 bases, the J end lost 0 bases, and 7 bases lay between the germline ends. The CDR3 length is 12 residues. CDR1 and CDR2 (germline): SEHNR, FQNEAQ (reference sequence). The CDR3 DNA sequence: TGTGCCAGCGGTGCGATGAACACTGAAGCTTTCTTT. Its translation: CASGAMNTEAFF.

The chain employs TRBV7-9 and TRBJ1-6, with a tentative D call TRBD1 (5 bases). V lost 1 base, J lost 7 bases, and 11 bases lay in between. The germline gives CDR1 SEHNR, CDR2 FQNEAQ (reference sequence). The length of the CDR3 is 15 residues. CDR3 sequence (DNA): TGTGCCAGCAGCTTAGTTCAGGGAACCAATTCACCCCTCCACTTT. Its protein product is CASSLVQGTNSPLHF.

The chain is built from TRBV6-1 and TRBJ1-1, with D uncertain. The CDR3 totals 14 residues. V lost 0 bases, J lost 10 bases, and 15 bases lay in between. Per germline, CDR1 MNHNS and CDR2 SASEGT. Written as DNA, the CDR3 is TGTGCCAGCAGTGAAGCCATAAAGGGAGGGAGAGCTTTCTTT. This codes for CASSEAIKGGRAFF.

The CDR3 region is CASSMAGTAYGYTF. CDR3 DNA: TGTGCCAGTAGTATGGCGGGTACTGCGTATGGCTACACCTTC. The chain is built from TRBV19 and TRBJ1-2; D gene uncertain. Trimming removed 3 bases from V and 5 bases from J, with 13 bases in between. The CDR3 sequence is 14 residues long. Germline V CDR1 and CDR2: LNHDA, SQIVND (reference sequence).

The rearrangement uses TRBV18 and TRBJ1-6; D is possibly TRBD1 (6 bases). The CDR3 is made up of 18 amino acids. Trimming pared 2 bases from V and 3 bases from J, leaving 17 bases between. Per germline, CDR1 KGHSH and CDR2 LQKENI. This chain's CDR3 is CASSPIQQGLLYNSPLHF. DNA for the CDR3: TGTGCCAGCTCACCAATCCAACAGGGCCTCCTCTATAATTCACCCCTCCACTTT.

Only a few counts were recorded for this clone. This chain uses TRBV6-5 with TRBJ2-2; TRBD1 aligns across 9 bases. V trimming: 7 bases; J trimming: 6 bases; junction bases outside the gene matches: 9. This CDR3 comprises 15 residues. The germline V gene has CDR1 MNHEY and CDR2 SVGAGI. The CDR3 DNA reads as TGTGCCAGCACCCGTACAGGGGGCGTATCCGGGGAGCTGTTTTTT. Translated, it gives CASTRTGGVSGELFF.

The chain carries TRBV30 and TRBJ1-6; no definite D call. V lost 4 bases and J lost 1, with 5 bases in between. Germline values: CDR1 GTSNPN, CDR2 SVGIG (reference sequence). This CDR3 has 13 residues. In DNA, the CDR3 is TGTGCCTGGACTCTGTCCTATAATTCACCCCTCCACTTT. Translating it yields CAWTLSYNSPLHF.

This clone was seen only a few times. The V and J genes are TRBV3-1 (or the pseudogene TRBV3-2) and TRBJ1-1; D not resolved. The CDR3 has 14 amino acids. V was trimmed by 4 bases and J by 3 bases, leaving 12 bases between them. Germline V gene sequence: CDR1 LGHDT, CDR2 YNNKEL (reference sequence). CDR3 amino acids: CASSLARGDTEAFF. CDR3 sequence (DNA): TGTGCCAGCAGCCTAGCACGGGGAGACACTGAAGCTTTCTTT.

The chain has TRBV15 and TRBJ1-5; possibly TRBD1 for D (5 bases). The CDR3 length is 16 residues. The germline gives CDR1 LNHNV, CDR2 YYDKDF (reference sequence). Trimming removed 5 bases from V and 3 bases from J, with 17 bases in between. The CDR3 protein is CATSALGGVYNQPQHF. The CDR3 nucleotides read TGTGCCACCAGCGCCCTGGGAGGGGTATACAATCAGCCCCAGCATTTT. Filled out from reference TRBV15 and TRBJ1-5, the complete variable domain reads DAMVIQNPRYQVTQFGKPVTLSCSQTLNHNVMYWYQQKSSQAPKLLFHYYDKDFNNEADTPDNFQSRRPNTSFCFLDIRSPGLGDTAMYLCATSALGGVYNQPQHFGDGTRLSIL.

The chain employs TRBV11-2 and TRBJ2-1; 8 positions agree with TRBD1. The germline gives CDR1 SGHAT, CDR2 FQNNGV. This CDR3 region has 13 residues. V lost 2 bases to trimming and J lost 7 bases; unmatched junction nucleotides: 1. This CDR3 is CASSLTGGNEQFF. In nucleotides, the CDR3 is TGTGCCAGCAGCTTAACAGGGGGGAATGAGCAGTTCTTC. The full variable domain, completed using reference TRBV11-2 and TRBJ2-1, is EAGVAQSPRYKIIEKRQSVAFWCNPISGHATLYWYQQILGQGPKLLIQFQNNGVVDDSQLPKDRFSAERLKGVDSTLKIQPAKLEDSAVYLCASSLTGGNEQFFGPGTRLTVL.

The J gene is TRBJ1-2, the V gene TRBV7-2; the D gene is possibly TRBD1 (5 bases). V lost 6 bases, J lost 2 bases, and 16 bases lay in between. Germline loops: CDR1 SGHTA, CDR2 FQGNSA. This CDR3 contains 15 residues. CDR3 sequence (DNA): TGTGCCAGCAGTTCAGGGTACACTCTAAACTATGGCTACACCTTC. Translating gives CASSSGYTLNYGYTF.

The chain carries TRBV7-8 and TRBJ2-5, with a weak D call TRBD1 (5 bases). This CDR3 region has 15 residues. Germline lookup yields CDR1 SGHVS and CDR2 FQNEAQ. V was trimmed by 1 base and J by 5 bases, leaving 14 bases between them. CDR3 loop: CASSLVIRDWETQYF. The DNA for the CDR3 is TGTGCCAGCAGCTTAGTTATCAGGGATTGGGAGACCCAGTACTTC.

The J gene is TRBJ2-5, the V gene TRBV19; the D is unclear. This CDR3 contains 13 residues. Germline V lookup: CDR1 LNHDA, CDR2 SQIVND (reference sequence). V was cut by 5 bases and J by 4 bases, with 11 bases left in between. The CDR3 sequence: CASSDTSTETQYF. The CDR3 region has the DNA TGTGCCAGTAGTGACACGTCGACAGAGACCCAGTACTTC.

This sequence joins TRBV4-1 and TRBJ1-1; maybe TRBD1 (6 bases). Trimming cost V 6 bases and J 0 bases, with 11 bases left between them. This CDR3 is built from 14 residues. CDR1 MGHRA and CDR2 YSYEKL come from the germline V gene. The CDR3 reads CASRNRALNTEAFF. CDR3 nucleotide sequence: TGCGCCAGCAGGAACAGGGCCCTGAACACTGAAGCTTTCTTT.

The rearrangement links TRBV7-3 to TRBJ2-6; D is undetermined. The germline gives CDR1 SGHTA, CDR2 FQGTGA. CDR3 size: 14 residues. Trimming cost V 5 bases and J 4 bases, with 9 bases left between them. The CDR3: CASSLNSGANVLTF. CDR3 nucleotide sequence: TGTGCCAGCAGCCTAAACTCCGGGGCCAACGTCCTGACTTTC.

The rearrangement joins TRBV7-9 to TRBJ1-2, with D tentatively TRBD1 (6 bases). Germline CDR1 and CDR2: SEHNR and FQNEAQ (reference sequence). V lost 0 bases, J lost 8 bases, and 10 bases lay in between. This CDR3 is 13 amino acids long. The CDR3 reads CASSLAVQGGYTF. The CDR3 nucleotides read TGTGCCAGCAGCTTAGCGGTACAGGGAGGCTACACCTTC.

The genes are TRBV5-1 and TRBJ2-5; 9 bases map to TRBD1. J lost 0 bases, V lost 4 bases, and 1 base had no gene match. CDR1 and CDR2 (germline): SGHRS, YFSETQ. The CDR3 consists of 14 residues. The CDR3 DNA reads TGCGCCAGCAGCGGGACAGGGAACCAAGAGACCCAGTACTTC. Translating it yields CASSGTGNQETQYF.

The rearrangement uses TRBV7-9 and TRBJ2-2, with a weak D call TRBD2 (6 bases). This CDR3 region has 14 residues. Germline values: CDR1 SEHNR, CDR2 FQNEAQ (reference sequence). V was shortened by 8 bases and J by 7 bases, with 17 bases between the two germline ends. The CDR3 is CASLRLGKGGELFF. DNA of the CDR3: TGTGCCAGCCTCCGACTAGGAAAAGGCGGGGAGCTGTTTTTT.

V gene TRBV27 combines with J gene TRBJ2-3, with D perhaps TRBD2 (5 bases). V lost 6 bases and J lost 0, with 16 bases in between. Per the germline V gene, CDR1 is MNHEY and CDR2 is SMNVEV (reference sequence). The length of the CDR3 is 16 residues. Here the CDR3 DNA reads TGTGCCAGCAGGCCCCGGGGATATGCTAGCACAGATACGCAGTATTTT. The encoded protein is CASRPRGYASTDTQYF.

V gene TRBV11-3 combines with J gene TRBJ2-7, with a weak D call TRBD1 (5 bases). Trimming removed 1 base from V and 6 bases from J, with 10 bases in between. This CDR3 comprises 13 residues. Looked up from germline, CDR1 is SGHNT and CDR2 is YENEEA. The DNA of the CDR3 is TGTGCCAGCAGCTTAGGGACATTTTCCGAGCAGTACTTC. Translation gives CASSLGTFSEQYF.